This T cell receptor (beta chain) was captured by sequencing in a study of shared clonotypes between healthy human individuals. In germline, CDR1 is MDHEN, CDR2 SYDVKM. This CDR3 is 14 amino acids long. The V gene lost 3 bases and the J gene lost 0 bases, with 6 bases spanning the gap. Naive CD8 cells, CD45RO-negative and positively selected for CCR7, excluded terminally differentiated effector memory CD45RA+ cells. Sequencing was performed with immunoSEQ multiplex PCR; in TCRdb, only in-frame clones are kept and a portion is missing. Of roughly 1,800,000 clones listed, approximately 94% are singletons.

The sequenced sample consisted of naive CD8+ T cells sorted from blood. The TCR comes from a man aged 18-30 years in good health. V is TRBV28 and J is TRBJ1-3; the D is unclear. CDR3 sequence (DNA): TGTGCCAGCAGTTTTTCGGGCTCTGGAAACACCATATATTTT. It is translated as CASSFSGSGNTIYF.